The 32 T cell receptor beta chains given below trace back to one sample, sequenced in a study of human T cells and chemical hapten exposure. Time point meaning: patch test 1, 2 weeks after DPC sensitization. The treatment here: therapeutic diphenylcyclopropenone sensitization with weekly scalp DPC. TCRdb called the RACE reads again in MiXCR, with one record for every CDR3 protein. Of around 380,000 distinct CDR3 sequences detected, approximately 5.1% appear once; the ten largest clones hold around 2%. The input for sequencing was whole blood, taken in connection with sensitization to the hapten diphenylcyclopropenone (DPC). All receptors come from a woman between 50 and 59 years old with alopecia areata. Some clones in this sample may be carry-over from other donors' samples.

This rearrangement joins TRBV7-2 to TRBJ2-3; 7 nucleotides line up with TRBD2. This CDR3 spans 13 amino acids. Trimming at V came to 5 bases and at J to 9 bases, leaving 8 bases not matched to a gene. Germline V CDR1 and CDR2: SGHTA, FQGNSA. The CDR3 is CASSPAGGGTQYF. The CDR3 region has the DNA TGTGCCAGCAGCCCGGCCGGGGGAGGGACGCAGTATTTT.

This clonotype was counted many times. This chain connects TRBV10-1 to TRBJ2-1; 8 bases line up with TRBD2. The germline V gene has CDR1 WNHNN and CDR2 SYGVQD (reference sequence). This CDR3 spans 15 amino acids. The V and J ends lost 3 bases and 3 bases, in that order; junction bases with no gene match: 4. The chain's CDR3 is CASSEIAGSYNEQFF. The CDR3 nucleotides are TGCGCCAGCAGTGAAATAGCGGGAAGCTACAATGAGCAGTTCTTC.

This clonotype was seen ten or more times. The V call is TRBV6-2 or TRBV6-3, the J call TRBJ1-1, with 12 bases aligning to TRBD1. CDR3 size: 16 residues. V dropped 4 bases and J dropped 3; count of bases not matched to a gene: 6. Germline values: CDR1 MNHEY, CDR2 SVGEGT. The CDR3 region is CASSWGQGAFDTEAFF. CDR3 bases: TGTGCCAGCAGTTGGGGACAGGGGGCGTTTGACACTGAAGCTTTCTTT.

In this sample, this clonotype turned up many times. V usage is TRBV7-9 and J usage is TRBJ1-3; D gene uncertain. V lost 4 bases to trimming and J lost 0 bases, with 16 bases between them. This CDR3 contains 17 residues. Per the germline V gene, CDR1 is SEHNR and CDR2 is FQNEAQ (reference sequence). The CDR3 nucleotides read TGTGCCAGCAGCTCCGAGATACTCGAGAGCTCTGGAAACACCATATATTTT. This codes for CASSSEILESSGNTIYF.

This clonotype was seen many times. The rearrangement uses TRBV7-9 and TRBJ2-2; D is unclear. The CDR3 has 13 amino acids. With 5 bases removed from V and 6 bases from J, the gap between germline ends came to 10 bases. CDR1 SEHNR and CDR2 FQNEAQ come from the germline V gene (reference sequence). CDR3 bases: TGTGCCAGCAGCCGAGGCAGCTCCGGGGAGCTGTTTTTT. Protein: CASSRGSSGELFF.

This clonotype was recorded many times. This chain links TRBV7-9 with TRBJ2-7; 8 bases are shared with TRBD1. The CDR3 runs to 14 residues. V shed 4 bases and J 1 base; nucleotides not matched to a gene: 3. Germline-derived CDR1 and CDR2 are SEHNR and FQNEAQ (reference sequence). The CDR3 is CASSSGTGSYEQYF. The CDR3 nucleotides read TGTGCCAGCAGCTCGGGGACAGGTTCCTACGAGCAGTACTTC.

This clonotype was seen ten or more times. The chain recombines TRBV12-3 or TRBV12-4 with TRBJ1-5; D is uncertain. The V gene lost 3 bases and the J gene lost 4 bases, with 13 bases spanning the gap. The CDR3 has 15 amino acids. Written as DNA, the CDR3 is TGTGCCAGCAGTTTTAGGGCAGCCAGAAATCAGCCCCAGCATTTT. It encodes CASSFRAARNQPQHF.

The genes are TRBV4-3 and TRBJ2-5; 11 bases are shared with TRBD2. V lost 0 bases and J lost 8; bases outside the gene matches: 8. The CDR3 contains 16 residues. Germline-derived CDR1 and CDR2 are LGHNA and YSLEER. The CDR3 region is CASSQDRGTSGGTQYF. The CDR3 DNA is TGCGCCAGCAGCCAAGATCGGGGGACTAGCGGTGGAACCCAGTACTTC.

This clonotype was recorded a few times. The CDR3, as DNA: TGTGCCAGCAGTCCGGGAAGGTTTCCTTCCTACAATGAGCAGTTCTTC. Translation: CASSPGRFPSYNEQFF. V gene TRBV6-2 or TRBV6-3 combines with J gene TRBJ2-1; D may be TRBD2 (5 bases). CDR1 is MNHEY, CDR2 SVGEGT, per germline. Trimming shortened V by 5 bases and J by 1 base, and 15 bases separated the two germline ends. The CDR3 covers 16 residues.

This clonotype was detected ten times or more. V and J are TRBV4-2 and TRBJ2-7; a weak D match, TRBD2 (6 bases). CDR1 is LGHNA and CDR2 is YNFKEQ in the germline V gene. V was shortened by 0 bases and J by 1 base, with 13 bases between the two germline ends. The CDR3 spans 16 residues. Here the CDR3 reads CASSQDLGRGSYEQYF. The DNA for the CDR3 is TGTGCCAGCAGCCAAGATCTTGGACGGGGGTCCTACGAGCAGTACTTC.

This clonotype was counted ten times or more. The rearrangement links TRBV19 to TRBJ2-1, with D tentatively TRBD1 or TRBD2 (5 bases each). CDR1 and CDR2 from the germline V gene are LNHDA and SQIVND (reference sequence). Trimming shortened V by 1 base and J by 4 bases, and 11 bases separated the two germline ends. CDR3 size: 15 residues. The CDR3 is CASSIARGAYNEQFF. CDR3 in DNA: TGTGCCAGTAGTATAGCGAGAGGGGCTTACAATGAGCAGTTCTTC.

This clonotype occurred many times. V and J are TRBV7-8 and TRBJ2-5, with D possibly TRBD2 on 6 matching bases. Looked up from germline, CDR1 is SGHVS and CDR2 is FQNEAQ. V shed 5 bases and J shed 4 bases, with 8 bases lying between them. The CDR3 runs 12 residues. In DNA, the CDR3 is TGTGCCAGCAGCGCCGGGGGAGAGACCCAGTACTTC. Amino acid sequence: CASSAGGETQYF.

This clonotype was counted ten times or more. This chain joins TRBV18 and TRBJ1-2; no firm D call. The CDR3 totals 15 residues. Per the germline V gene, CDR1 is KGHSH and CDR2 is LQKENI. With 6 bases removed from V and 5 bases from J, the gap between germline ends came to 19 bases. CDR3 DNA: TGTGCCAGCTCCCGGCTAGCGGAGACGGGGTATGGCTACACCTTC. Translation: CASSRLAETGYGYTF.

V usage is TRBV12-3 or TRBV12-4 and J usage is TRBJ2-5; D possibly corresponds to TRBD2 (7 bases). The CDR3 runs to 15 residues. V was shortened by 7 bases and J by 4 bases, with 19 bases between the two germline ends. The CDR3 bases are TGTGCCAGCACCCCCCGGGAAGGGGGGGGAGAGACCCAGTACTTC. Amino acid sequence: CASTPREGGGETQYF.

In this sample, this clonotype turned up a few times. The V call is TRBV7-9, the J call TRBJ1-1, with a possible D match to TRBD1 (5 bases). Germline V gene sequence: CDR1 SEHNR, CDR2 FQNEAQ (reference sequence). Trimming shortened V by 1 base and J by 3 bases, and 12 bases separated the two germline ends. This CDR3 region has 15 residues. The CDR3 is CASSLVSGWYTEAFF. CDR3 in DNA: TGTGCCAGCAGCTTAGTCTCAGGGTGGTACACTGAAGCTTTCTTT.

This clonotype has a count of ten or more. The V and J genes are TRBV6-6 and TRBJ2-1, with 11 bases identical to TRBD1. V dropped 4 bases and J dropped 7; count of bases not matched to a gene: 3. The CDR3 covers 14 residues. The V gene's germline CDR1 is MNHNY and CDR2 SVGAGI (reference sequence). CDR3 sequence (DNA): TGTGCCAGCAGTTTCCGGGACAGGGGGAATGAGCAGTTCTTC. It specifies CASSFRDRGNEQFF.

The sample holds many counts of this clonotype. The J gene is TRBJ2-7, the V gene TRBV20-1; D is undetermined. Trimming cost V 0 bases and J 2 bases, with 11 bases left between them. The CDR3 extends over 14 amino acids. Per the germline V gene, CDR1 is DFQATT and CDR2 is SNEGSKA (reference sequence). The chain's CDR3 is CSARDPGYPYEQYF. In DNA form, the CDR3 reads TGCAGTGCTAGAGATCCCGGCTATCCCTACGAGCAGTACTTC.

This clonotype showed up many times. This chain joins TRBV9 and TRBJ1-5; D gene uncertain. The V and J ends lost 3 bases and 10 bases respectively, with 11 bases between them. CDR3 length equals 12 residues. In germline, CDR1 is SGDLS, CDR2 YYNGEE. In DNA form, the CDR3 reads TGTGCCAGCAGCGGGGAGGGAGGACCCCAGCATTTT. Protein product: CASSGEGGPQHF. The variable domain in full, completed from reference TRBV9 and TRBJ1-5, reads DSGVTQTPKHLITATGQRVTLRCSPRSGDLSVYWYQQSLDQGLQFLIQYYNGEERAKGNILERFSAQQFPDLHSELNLSSLELGDSALYFCASSGEGGPQHFGDGTRLSIL.

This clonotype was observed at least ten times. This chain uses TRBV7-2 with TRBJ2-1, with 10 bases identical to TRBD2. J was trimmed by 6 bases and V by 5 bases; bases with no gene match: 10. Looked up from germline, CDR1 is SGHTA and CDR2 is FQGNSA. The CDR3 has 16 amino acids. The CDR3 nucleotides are TGTGCCAGCAGCAGACTCGGACTAGCGGTCGTCAATGAGCAGTTCTTC. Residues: CASSRLGLAVVNEQFF.

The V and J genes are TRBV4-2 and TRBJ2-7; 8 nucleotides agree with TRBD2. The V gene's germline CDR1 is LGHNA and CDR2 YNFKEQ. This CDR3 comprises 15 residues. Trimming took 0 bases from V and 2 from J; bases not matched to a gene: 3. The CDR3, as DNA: TGTGCCAGCAGCCAAGAACTAGCGGCCGCCTACGAGCAGTACTTC. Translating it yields CASSQELAAAYEQYF.

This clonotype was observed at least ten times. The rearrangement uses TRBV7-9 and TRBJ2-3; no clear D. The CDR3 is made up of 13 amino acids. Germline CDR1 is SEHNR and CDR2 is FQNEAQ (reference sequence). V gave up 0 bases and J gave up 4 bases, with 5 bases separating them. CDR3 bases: TGTGCCAGCAGCTTAGCAGGGCCAGATACGCAGTATTTT. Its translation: CASSLAGPDTQYF.

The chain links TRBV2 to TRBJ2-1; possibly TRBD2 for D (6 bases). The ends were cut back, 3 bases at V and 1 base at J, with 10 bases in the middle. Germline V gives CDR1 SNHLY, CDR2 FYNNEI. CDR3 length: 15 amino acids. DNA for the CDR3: TGTGCCAGCAGTGAGGAGGGGATTTCCTACAATGAGCAGTTCTTC. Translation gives CASSEEGISYNEQFF.

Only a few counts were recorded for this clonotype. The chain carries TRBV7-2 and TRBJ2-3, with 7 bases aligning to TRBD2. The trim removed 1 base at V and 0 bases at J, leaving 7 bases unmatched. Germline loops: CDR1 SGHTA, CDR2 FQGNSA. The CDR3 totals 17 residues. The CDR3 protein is CASSLVPLAASTDTQYF. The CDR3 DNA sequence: TGTGCCAGCAGCTTAGTCCCCCTAGCGGCTAGCACAGATACGCAGTATTTT.

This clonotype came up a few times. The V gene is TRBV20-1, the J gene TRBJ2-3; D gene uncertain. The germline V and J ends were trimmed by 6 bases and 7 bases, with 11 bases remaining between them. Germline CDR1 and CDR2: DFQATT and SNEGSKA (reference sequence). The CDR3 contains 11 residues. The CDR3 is CSAPDPYTQYF. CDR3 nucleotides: TGCAGTGCCCCAGACCCTTATACGCAGTATTTT.

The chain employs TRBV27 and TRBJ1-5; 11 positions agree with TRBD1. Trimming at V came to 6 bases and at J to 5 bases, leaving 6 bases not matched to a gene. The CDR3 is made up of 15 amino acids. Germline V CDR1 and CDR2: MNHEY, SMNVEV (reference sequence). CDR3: CASRAGQGAHQPQHF. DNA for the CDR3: TGTGCCAGCAGGGCAGGACAGGGGGCCCATCAGCCCCAGCATTTT.

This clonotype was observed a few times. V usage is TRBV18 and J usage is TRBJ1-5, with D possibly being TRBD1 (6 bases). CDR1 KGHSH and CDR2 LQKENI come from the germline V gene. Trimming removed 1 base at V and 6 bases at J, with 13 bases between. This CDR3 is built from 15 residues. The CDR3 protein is CASSPRGGQGQPQHF. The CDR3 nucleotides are TGTGCCAGCTCACCACGCGGGGGGCAGGGTCAGCCCCAGCATTTT.

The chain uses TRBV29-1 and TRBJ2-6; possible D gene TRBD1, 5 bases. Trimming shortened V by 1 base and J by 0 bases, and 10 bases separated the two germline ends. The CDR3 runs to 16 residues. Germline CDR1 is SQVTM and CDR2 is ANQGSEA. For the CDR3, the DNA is TGCAGCGTTGAAGGACAGAGTAACTCTGGGGCCAACGTCCTGACTTTC. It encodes CSVEGQSNSGANVLTF.

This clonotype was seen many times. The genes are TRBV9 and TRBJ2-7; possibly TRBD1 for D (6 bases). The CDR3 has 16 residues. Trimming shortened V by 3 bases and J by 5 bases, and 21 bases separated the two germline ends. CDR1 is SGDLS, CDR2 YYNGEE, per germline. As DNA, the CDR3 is TGTGCCAGCAGCGCAGAATACAGGGTTGCCCGCGACGAGCAGTACTTC. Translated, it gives CASSAEYRVARDEQYF.

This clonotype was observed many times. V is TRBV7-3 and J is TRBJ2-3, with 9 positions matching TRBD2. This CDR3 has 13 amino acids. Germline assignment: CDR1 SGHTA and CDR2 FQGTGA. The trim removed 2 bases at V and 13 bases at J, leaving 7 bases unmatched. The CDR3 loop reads CASSLLAGALEYF. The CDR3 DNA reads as TGTGCCAGCAGCTTATTAGCGGGGGCCCTGGAGTATTTT. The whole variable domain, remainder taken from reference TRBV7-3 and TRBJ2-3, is GAGVSQTPSNKVTEKGKYVELRCDPISGHTALYWYRQSLGQGPEFLIYFQGTGAADDSGLPNDRFFAVRPEGSVSTLKIQRTERGDSAVYLCASSLLAGALEYFGPGTRLTVL.

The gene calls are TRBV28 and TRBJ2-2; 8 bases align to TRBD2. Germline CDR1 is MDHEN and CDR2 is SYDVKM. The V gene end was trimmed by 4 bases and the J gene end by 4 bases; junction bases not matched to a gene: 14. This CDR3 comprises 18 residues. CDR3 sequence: CASSSEREIFFSTGELFF. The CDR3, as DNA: TGTGCCAGCAGTTCAGAGCGGGAGATTTTTTTTTCCACCGGGGAGCTGTTTTTT.

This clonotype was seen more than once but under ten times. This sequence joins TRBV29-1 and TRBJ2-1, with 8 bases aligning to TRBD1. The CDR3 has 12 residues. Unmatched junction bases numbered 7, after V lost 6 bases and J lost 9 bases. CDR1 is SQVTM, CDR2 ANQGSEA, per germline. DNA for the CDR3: TGCAGCGTGGGTCCAGGGGGCGGTGAGCAGTTCTTC. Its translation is CSVGPGGGEQFF.

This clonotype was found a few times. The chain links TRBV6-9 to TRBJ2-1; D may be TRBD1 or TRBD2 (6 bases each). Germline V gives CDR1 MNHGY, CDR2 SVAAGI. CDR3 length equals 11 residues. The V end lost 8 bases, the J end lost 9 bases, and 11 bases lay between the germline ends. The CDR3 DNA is TGTGCCAGCCTCGGGGGCGTTGAGCAGTTCTTC. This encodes CASLGGVEQFF.